The entry below describes one T cell receptor (beta chain). The data were obtained in a study of control samples from healthy donors and cancer patients. Repertoires were generated with immunoSEQ multiplex PCR, while TCRdb's copy carries only in-frame clones and drops some. The data show approximately 140,000 clones, about 88% seen once. The specimen was blood. This clonotype was sampled from a woman aged 25-40 years in good health.

CDR3 coding DNA: TGTGCCAGCAGTGGTCTGGACTCGGGTTACGAGCAGTACTTC. Protein: CASSGLDSGYEQYF. The chain recombines TRBV25-1 with TRBJ2-7; D perhaps matches TRBD2 (5 bases). The CDR3 has 14 amino acids. CDR1 MGHDK and CDR2 SYGVNS come from the germline V gene. V lost 4 bases, J lost 4 bases, and 14 bases lay in between.